A single sample gave rise to the 32 T cell receptor beta chains below, sequenced in a study of blood T cell repertoires in COVID-19. TCRdb's table, derived via immunoSEQ multiplex PCR, lists solely in-frame clones and lacks some. Of approximately 460,000 clones detected, approximately 92% appear once; the ten largest clones hold roughly 0.84%. Sequencing used peripheral blood. These receptors all stem from a man in his late teens or twenties with COVID-19, enrolled during active disease.

The rearrangement uses TRBV6-1 and TRBJ2-1; maybe TRBD1 (6 bases). Trimming cost V 2 bases and J 11 bases, with 13 bases left between them. Germline CDR1 reads MNHNS; CDR2 reads SASEGT. The CDR3 has 13 residues. CDR3 sequence (DNA): TGTGCCAGCAGTGAATCATATGGGACACAGCAGTTCTTC. Protein product: CASSESYGTQQFF.

The chain is built from TRBV5-1 and TRBJ2-5; D is possibly TRBD1 (5 bases). The CDR3 is made up of 13 amino acids. Germline loops: CDR1 SGHRS, CDR2 YFSETQ. V was shortened by 4 bases and J by 3 bases, with 10 bases between the two germline ends. CDR3 bases: TGCGCCAGCAGCAGGGGTAACAAAGAGACCCAGTACTTC. It translates to CASSRGNKETQYF.

This sequence joins TRBV5-6 and TRBJ1-2, with 7 nucleotides matching TRBD1. V was pared by 4 bases and J by 4 bases, with 7 bases of the junction left unmatched. CDR3 length: 14 residues. CDR1 SGHDT and CDR2 YYEEEE come from the germline V gene. This chain's CDR3 is CASSTGVLAYGYTF. Written as DNA, the CDR3 is TGTGCCAGCAGCACAGGGGTTTTAGCCTATGGCTACACCTTC. The variable domain in full, with the rest retrieved from reference TRBV5-6 and TRBJ1-2, is DAGVTQSPTHLIKTRGQQVTLRCSPKSGHDTVSWYQQALGQGPQFIFQYYEEEERQRGNFPDRFSGHQFPNYSSELNVNALLLGDSALYLCASSTGVLAYGYTFGSGTRLTVV.

This chain joins TRBV15 and TRBJ2-7; 10 bases line up with TRBD1. This CDR3 is built from 16 residues. With 2 bases clipped from V and 3 bases from J, the junction kept 7 bases outside the gene matches. CDR1 LNHNV and CDR2 YYDKDF come from the germline V gene (reference sequence). CDR3 DNA sequence: TGTGCCACCAGCAGACGCCCGGGACAGGGGAACTACGAGCAGTACTTC. Translated: CATSRRPGQGNYEQYF.

V gene TRBV6-6 combines with J gene TRBJ2-6; 7 bases match TRBD1. The CDR3 extends over 17 amino acids. V trimming: 5 bases; J trimming: 0 bases; junction bases outside the gene matches: 7. Germline assignment: CDR1 MNHNY and CDR2 SVGAGI (reference sequence). The CDR3 here is CASSLRDSNSGANVLTF. CDR3 bases: TGTGCCAGCAGTCTTAGGGACAGCAACTCTGGGGCCAACGTCCTGACTTTC.

This chain joins TRBV6-5 and TRBJ1-1; 7 nucleotides align to TRBD1. Per the germline V gene, CDR1 is MNHEY and CDR2 is SVGAGI. V trimming: 2 bases; J trimming: 5 bases; junction bases outside the gene matches: 5. There are 14 residues in the CDR3. The CDR3 region is CASSYEGAMTEAFF. DNA for the CDR3: TGTGCCAGCAGTTACGAGGGGGCTATGACTGAAGCTTTCTTT.

V is TRBV5-5 and J is TRBJ1-5, with unresolved D. The CDR3 has 15 residues. The V end was cut by 4 bases, the J end by 5 bases, with 16 bases between. Germline V lookup: CDR1 SGHKS, CDR2 YYEKEE (reference sequence). The CDR3 protein is CASSPVRGSHQPQHF. The CDR3 DNA reads TGTGCCAGCAGCCCCGTGCGGGGTTCCCATCAGCCCCAGCATTTT.

This clone showed up just once. The J gene is TRBJ2-5, the V gene TRBV19, with D perhaps matching TRBD2 (5 bases). This CDR3 comprises 15 residues. The V end lost 3 bases, the J end lost 1 base, and 12 bases lay between the germline ends. CDR1 and CDR2 (germline): LNHDA, SQIVND (reference sequence). This CDR3 is CASSMGYGIQETQYF. In nucleotides, the CDR3 is TGTGCCAGTAGTATGGGATACGGGATCCAAGAGACCCAGTACTTC.

The chain couples TRBV19 to TRBJ1-1, with D tentatively TRBD1 (6 bases). The germline V and J ends were trimmed by 0 bases and 6 bases, with 11 bases remaining between them. The CDR3 is made up of 14 amino acids. CDR1 is LNHDA, CDR2 SQIVND, per germline (reference sequence). The CDR3 loop reads CASSIDRTAPEAFF. CDR3 DNA: TGTGCCAGTAGTATAGACAGGACAGCCCCTGAAGCTTTCTTT.

This chain uses TRBV5-4 with TRBJ1-1; no firm D call. Per germline, CDR1 SGHNT and CDR2 YYREEE (reference sequence). The CDR3 has 13 residues. The V and J ends lost 1 base and 1 base respectively, with 5 bases between them. DNA of the CDR3: TGTGCCAGCAGCTTGAATCAGAACACTGAAGCTTTCTTT. Its protein product is CASSLNQNTEAFF.

CDR3 nucleotides: TGTGCCAGCAGTGAGGACAGTCTCAAAGAGACCCAGTACTTC. The encoded protein is CASSEDSLKETQYF. The chain recombines TRBV2 with TRBJ2-5, with a tentative D call TRBD1 (6 bases). The CDR3 contains 14 residues. In germline, CDR1 is SNHLY, CDR2 FYNNEI. Trimming pared 3 bases from V and 3 bases from J, leaving 11 bases between.

The CDR3 here is CASSPAGWQPQHF. CDR3 coding DNA: TGTGCCAGTAGTCCAGCAGGGTGGCAGCCCCAGCATTTT. This chain connects TRBV19 to TRBJ1-5, with D possibly matching TRBD1 (5 bases). The V gene's germline CDR1 is LNHDA and CDR2 SQIVND (reference sequence). V gave up 5 bases and J gave up 7 bases, with 12 bases separating them. The CDR3 runs 13 residues.

V is TRBV7-9 and J is TRBJ2-7, with TRBD1 matching 7 bases. Germline loops: CDR1 SEHNR, CDR2 FQNEAQ (reference sequence). Trimming at V came to 5 bases and at J to 5 bases, leaving 6 bases not matched to a gene. There are 13 residues in the CDR3. DNA of the CDR3: TGTGCCAGCAGCAACACAGGGGTCCACGAGCAGTACTTC. This sequence encodes CASSNTGVHEQYF.

As to this clone: One junction end does not reproduce the germline sequence, and a read error may be involved. The rearrangement uses TRBV6-5 and TRBJ2-7; TRBD1 agrees at 7 bases. The CDR3 consists of 11 residues. The germline V gene has CDR1 MNHEY and CDR2 SVGAGI. The CDR3 DNA sequence: TGTGCCATCCTAGAAGGACAGGTCGGTGACTTC. It translates to CAILEGQVGDF.

The genes are TRBV10-1 and TRBJ2-1; TRBD2 aligns across 7 bases. Unmatched junction bases numbered 3, after V lost 2 bases and J lost 2 bases. Germline CDR1 WNHNN, CDR2 SYGVQD (reference sequence). This CDR3 region has 15 residues. Here the CDR3 DNA reads TGCGCCAGCAGTGAGGGTCTAGCGGCCTACAATGAGCAGTTCTTC. As protein: CASSEGLAAYNEQFF.

The V and J genes are TRBV5-8 and TRBJ1-5; no clear D. The CDR3 contains 13 residues. The germline V gene encodes CDR1 SGHTS and CDR2 YDEGEE. Trimming left V 1 base short and J 6 bases short, with 8 bases between. Here the CDR3 reads CASSLRSGQPQHF. The CDR3 DNA follows: TGTGCCAGCAGCTTGAGGTCAGGTCAGCCCCAGCATTTT.

The V gene is TRBV18, the J gene TRBJ2-1, with a possible D match to TRBD1 (6 bases). V lost 3 bases, J lost 0 bases, and 12 bases lay in between. Germline values: CDR1 KGHSH, CDR2 LQKENI. The CDR3 is 16 amino acids. As DNA, the CDR3 is TGTGCCAGCTCACCGGGGGCAGGGGCCTCCTACAATGAGCAGTTCTTC. Its protein product is CASSPGAGASYNEQFF.

This sequence joins TRBV7-2 and TRBJ2-3; a weak D match, TRBD1 (5 bases). Trimming removed 4 bases from V and 0 bases from J, with 17 bases in between. The length of the CDR3 is 17 residues. Germline CDR1 and CDR2: SGHTA and FQGNSA. CDR3 bases: TGTGCCAGCAGCTCCCGAGCTGGGGCGGCTAGCACAGATACGCAGTATTTT. This gives the protein CASSSRAGAASTDTQYF.

A single count supports this clone. This chain links TRBV19 with TRBJ2-1; 9 bases line up with TRBD2. Losses at the gene ends were 5 bases for V and 3 bases for J; bases not matched to a gene: 5. Germline CDR1 LNHDA, CDR2 SQIVND (reference sequence). This CDR3 has 15 residues. CDR3 DNA sequence: TGTGCCAGTAGTCCGTCTAGCGGGATCTACAATGAGCAGTTCTTC. Amino acids: CASSPSSGIYNEQFF. Filled out from reference TRBV19 and TRBJ2-1, the complete variable domain reads DGGITQSPKYLFRKEGQNVTLSCEQNLNHDAMYWYRQDPGQGLRLIYYSQIVNDFQKGDIAEGYSVSREKKESFPLTVTSAQKNPTAFYLCASSPSSGIYNEQFFGPGTRLTVL.

Here the CDR3 DNA reads TGTGCCAGCAGCTACAGCGGGGAAGACTACAATGAGCAGTTCTTC. Translation: CASSYSGEDYNEQFF. V gene TRBV5-4 combines with J gene TRBJ2-1; TRBD2 aligns across 7 bases. V lost 3 bases to trimming and J lost 3 bases; unmatched junction nucleotides: 6. The CDR3 has 15 amino acids. Germline V lookup: CDR1 SGHNT, CDR2 YYREEE (reference sequence).

J is TRBJ1-1 and V is TRBV7-9; D unresolved. V was cut by 10 bases and J by 6 bases, with 9 bases left in between. The V gene's germline CDR1 is SEHNR and CDR2 FQNEAQ (reference sequence). This CDR3 is 10 amino acids long. The CDR3 reads CATGMAEAFF. DNA for the CDR3: TGTGCCACCGGTATGGCTGAAGCTTTCTTT.

The rearrangement uses TRBV5-6 and TRBJ1-5; no clear D. The CDR3 is made up of 13 amino acids. The germline V and J ends were trimmed by 2 bases and 7 bases, with 10 bases remaining between them. Per germline, CDR1 SGHDT and CDR2 YYEEEE. Here the CDR3 DNA reads TGTGCCAGCAGCTTAGGAGGGAGCCAGCCCCAGCATTTT. Its translation is CASSLGGSQPQHF.

The chain is built from TRBV11-2 and TRBJ2-1, with 8 nucleotides matching TRBD2. V shed 3 bases and J 4 bases; nucleotides not matched to a gene: 5. Germline V lookup: CDR1 SGHAT, CDR2 FQNNGV. The CDR3 runs to 15 residues. CDR3 residues: CASSFAAGAYNEQFF. The DNA for the CDR3 is TGTGCCAGCAGCTTTGCAGCGGGAGCATACAATGAGCAGTTCTTC.

The table lists this clone with a few counts. This sequence joins TRBV5-4 and TRBJ1-2; D remains unclear. Germline CDR1 reads SGHNT; CDR2 reads YYREEE (reference sequence). The V gene lost 3 bases and the J gene lost 8 bases, with 17 bases spanning the gap. The CDR3 sequence is 14 residues long. As DNA, the CDR3 is TGTGCCAGCAGCTCCTGGAATCCAATGGAGGGCTACACCTTC. Residues: CASSSWNPMEGYTF.

The chain carries TRBV5-1 and TRBJ1-4; tentatively, D is TRBD1 (5 bases). V gave up 0 bases and J gave up 8 bases, with 11 bases separating them. This CDR3 has 14 amino acids. Germline V CDR1 and CDR2: SGHRS, YFSETQ. This chain's CDR3 is CASSLDGEGEKLFF. CDR3 nucleotide sequence: TGCGCCAGCAGCTTGGATGGGGAGGGGGAAAAACTGTTTTTT.

This clone appeared a single time. This chain connects TRBV14 to TRBJ1-6; TRBD1 is a possible D gene (5 bases). With 5 bases removed from V and 9 bases from J, the gap between germline ends came to 20 bases. This CDR3 is 16 amino acids long. Germline-derived CDR1 and CDR2 are SGHDN and FVKESK. The CDR3 DNA follows: TGTGCCAGCAGCTTTGGGTTGGACACGATTAGTTCACCCCTCCACTTT. It specifies CASSFGLDTISSPLHF. The entire variable domain, with the rest obtained from reference TRBV14 and TRBJ1-6, is as follows: EAGVTQFPSHSVIEKGQTVTLRCDPISGHDNLYWYRRVMGKEIKFLLHFVKESKQDESGMPNNRFLAERTGGTYSTLKVQPAELEDSGVYFCASSFGLDTISSPLHFGNGTRLTVT.

The J gene is TRBJ1-4, the V gene TRBV6-5; D is uncertain. CDR3 length: 14 amino acids. From germline, CDR1 is MNHEY and CDR2 SVGAGI. V shed 6 bases and J shed 0 bases, with 8 bases lying between them. This chain's CDR3 is CASSPVATNEKLFF. The CDR3 DNA reads TGTGCCAGCAGCCCGGTGGCAACTAATGAAAAACTGTTTTTT.

The rearrangement uses TRBV6-5 and TRBJ2-3; 11 positions match TRBD1. The CDR3 is 14 residues long. Trimming removed 4 bases from V and 7 bases from J; junction bases left unmatched: 4. CDR1 and CDR2 (germline): MNHEY, SVGAGI. The CDR3 sequence is CASSFGQGAHTQYF. As DNA, the CDR3 is TGTGCCAGCAGTTTTGGACAGGGGGCCCATACGCAGTATTTT.

The chain links TRBV4-1 to TRBJ2-7, with D possibly being TRBD2 (7 bases). CDR3 length equals 16 residues. In germline, CDR1 is MGHRA, CDR2 YSYEKL. Trimming left V 5 bases short and J 1 base short, with 18 bases between. CDR3 residues: CASSTWGRELSYEQYF. DNA for the CDR3: TGCGCCAGCAGCACCTGGGGGCGGGAGTTATCCTACGAGCAGTACTTC.

The V and J genes are TRBV10-2 and TRBJ2-1; D is unclear. This CDR3 region has 14 residues. The V gene's germline CDR1 is WSHSY and CDR2 SAAADI. V lost 5 bases and J lost 0, with 8 bases in between. CDR3 region: CASSLSRSYNEQFF. CDR3 nucleotides: TGCGCCAGCAGTCTATCACGCTCCTACAATGAGCAGTTCTTC.

The CDR3 protein is CATSDFHGYYMNTEAFF. The CDR3 DNA is TGTGCCACCAGTGATTTTCACGGATACTACATGAACACTGAAGCTTTCTTT. The chain recombines TRBV24-1 with TRBJ1-1; D gene unclear. The length of the CDR3 is 17 residues. The germline V gene encodes CDR1 KGHDR and CDR2 SFDVKD. The V end lost 1 base, the J end lost 0 bases, and 14 bases lay between the germline ends.

V usage is TRBV11-1 and J usage is TRBJ2-7, with 9 positions matching TRBD2. Germline CDR1 is SGHAT and CDR2 is FQDESV (reference sequence). There are 15 residues in the CDR3. The trim removed 1 base at V and 3 bases at J, leaving 4 bases unmatched. The chain's CDR3 is CASSLGGAGGYEQYF. CDR3 bases: TGTGCCAGCAGCTTAGGGGGAGCGGGGGGCTACGAGCAGTACTTC.